This T cell receptor (beta chain) was found in a study of cytomegalovirus exposure and HLA in healthy donors. Amplification used 60 Vbeta primers and 13 Jbeta primers. The assay was immunoSEQ multiplex PCR, and TCRdb's table has in-frame clones only and misses some. The table for this sample gives roughly 200,000 clones. The junction had 7 bases not matched to a gene; V was cut back by 8 bases and J by 3 bases. Per germline, CDR1 SNHLY and CDR2 FYNNEI. This CDR3 has 14 residues. The sequencing input was PBMCs. V and J are TRBV2 and TRBJ2-7; 10 nucleotides agree with TRBD1. The sequence was collected from a man aged 30 to 45 in good health and CMV-seronegative. Written as DNA, the CDR3 is TGTGCCAGCTCGACCGGGACAGGGGACTACGAGCAGTACTTC. Translated: CASSTGTGDYEQYF.